These 26 T cell receptor beta chains originate from one sample sequenced in a study of Graves' ophthalmopathy and Graves' hyperthyroidism. Amplification from RNA transcripts yielded the TCR beta CDR3 regions. Investigators did first-round RT-PCR with HTBI primers, then second-round multiplex PCR. TCRdb reprocessed the multiplex PCR reads via MiXCR and lists one record per CDR3 protein. The sample has hundreds of thousands of distinct CDR3 sequences; around 21% are singletons. Specimen: peripheral blood. The origin of the receptors is a woman aged 18-35 years with stable Graves' hyperthyroidism.

This clonotype has at least ten counts. The chain recombines TRBV6-1 with TRBJ2-7; D is perhaps TRBD1 (5 bases). Between the trimmed V and J ends, which lost 1 base and 2 bases, there was a span of 9 bases. CDR1 and CDR2 from the germline V gene are MNHNS and SASEGT. The CDR3 totals 14 residues. The CDR3 region is CASSEGVRAYEQYF. For the CDR3, the DNA is TGTGCCAGCAGTGAAGGGGTCAGGGCCTACGAGCAGTACTTC.

This clonotype was seen repeatedly, ten times or more. This chain joins TRBV6-2 or TRBV6-3 and TRBJ2-2; D unclear. V lost 6 bases to trimming and J lost 3 bases, with 8 bases between them. The V gene's germline CDR1 is MNHEY and CDR2 SVGEGT. The CDR3 is made up of 13 amino acids. CDR3 DNA sequence: TGTGCCAGCAGGATCGATCACACCGGGGAGCTGTTTTTT. This gives the protein CASRIDHTGELFF.

The J gene is TRBJ2-7, the V gene TRBV10-3; D call uncertain. Looked up from germline, CDR1 is ENHRY and CDR2 is SYGVKD. V dropped 4 bases and J dropped 0 bases, with 7 bases sitting between them. This CDR3 spans 13 amino acids. Here the CDR3 DNA reads TGTGCCATCAGTGGGCAGAGCTCCTACGAGCAGTACTTC. Its translation is CAISGQSSYEQYF.

This clonotype was observed many times. The rearrangement joins TRBV28 to TRBJ1-6, with 12 positions matching TRBD1. The CDR3 runs 17 residues. Germline CDR1 and CDR2: MDHEN and SYDVKM. V dropped 5 bases and J dropped 11; count of bases not matched to a gene: 13. As DNA, the CDR3 is TGTGCCAGCAGTACCGGGACAGGGGGCCTCGATTGGGCACCCCTCCACTTT. Protein product: CASSTGTGGLDWAPLHF.

In this sample, this clonotype turned up many times. The V gene is TRBV20-1, the J gene TRBJ2-2; D is uncertain. V gave up 4 bases and J gave up 5 bases, with 11 bases separating them. Germline values: CDR1 DFQATT, CDR2 SNEGSKA (reference sequence). The CDR3 contains 13 residues. For the CDR3, the DNA is TGCAGTGCTACCCAGACTTTGACCGGGGAGCTGTTTTTT. It is translated as CSATQTLTGELFF.

The table lists this clonotype with many counts. The chain combines TRBV2 with TRBJ1-5; possibly TRBD1 for D (5 bases). CDR3 length: 13 residues. CDR1 SNHLY and CDR2 FYNNEI come from the germline V gene. Trimming removed 5 bases at V and 3 bases at J, with 8 bases between. This CDR3 reads CASSLDNNQPQHF. CDR3 nucleotide sequence: TGTGCCAGCAGTTTGGACAACAATCAGCCCCAGCATTTT. The variable domain in full, with the rest retrieved from reference TRBV2 and TRBJ1-5, is EPEVTQTPSHQVTQMGQEVILRCVPISNHLYFYWYRQILGQKVEFLVSFYNNEISEKSEIFDDQFSVERPDGSNFTLKIRSTKLEDSAMYFCASSLDNNQPQHFGDGTRLSIL.

At least ten counts were recorded for this clonotype. V is TRBV20-1 and J is TRBJ2-7, with 9 bases matching TRBD2. The V gene's germline CDR1 is DFQATT and CDR2 SNEGSKA (reference sequence). The CDR3 runs to 15 residues. V trimming: 1 base; J trimming: 2 bases; junction bases outside the gene matches: 6. CDR3 residues: CSARVHAGGPYEQYF. The CDR3 DNA sequence: TGCAGTGCTAGAGTCCACGCGGGAGGGCCCTACGAGCAGTACTTC.

The rearrangement joins TRBV19 to TRBJ2-5; 12 bases align to TRBD1. Germline values: CDR1 LNHDA, CDR2 SQIVND (reference sequence). Losses at the gene ends were 8 bases for V and 5 bases for J; bases not matched to a gene: 6. There are 14 residues in the CDR3. This chain's CDR3 is CASRGDRGRETQYF. CDR3 sequence (DNA): TGTGCCAGTCGCGGGGACAGGGGGCGCGAGACCCAGTACTTC. Based on the CDR3 plus reference TRBV19 and TRBJ2-5, the full variable domain is DGGITQSPKYLFRKEGQNVTLSCEQNLNHDAMYWYRQDPGQGLRLIYYSQIVNDFQKGDIAEGYSVSREKKESFPLTVTSAQKNPTAFYLCASRGDRGRETQYFGPGTRLLVL.

This clonotype was seen a handful of times. This may be a read error: a much more frequent sequence differs by one nucleotide. The rearrangement joins TRBV5-1 to TRBJ1-1; possible D gene TRBD1, 5 bases. Looked up from germline, CDR1 is SGHRS and CDR2 is YFSETQ. The CDR3 has 16 residues. The CDR3 nucleotides are TGCACCAGCAGCGACGAGGGACCCCCGATTGGCACTGAAGCTTTCTTT. The encoded protein is CTSSDEGPPIGTEAFF.

This chain joins TRBV28 and TRBJ1-2; a weak D match, TRBD1 (6 bases). The V and J ends lost 3 bases and 4 bases respectively, with 18 bases between them. This CDR3 has 16 residues. Per the germline V gene, CDR1 is MDHEN and CDR2 is SYDVKM. In DNA, the CDR3 is TGTGCCAGCAGTTTGCCGATACAGGGTTTCCGCTATGGCTACACCTTC. Its translation: CASSLPIQGFRYGYTF.

This clonotype occurred many times. J is TRBJ2-5 and V is TRBV12-3 or TRBV12-4; either TRBD1 or TRBD2 may fit D (5 bases each). This CDR3 region has 14 residues. The V and J ends lost 7 bases and 2 bases respectively, with 14 bases between them. The CDR3 sequence: CASTIRGPQETQYF. In nucleotides, the CDR3 is TGTGCCAGCACGATAAGGGGACCTCAAGAGACCCAGTACTTC.

This clonotype was counted at least ten times. CDR3 DNA: TGTGCCAGCAGCTTGGTGGTCGGGAGCAATCAGCCCCAGCATTTT. Encoded protein: CASSLVVGSNQPQHF. The rearrangement links TRBV7-2 to TRBJ1-5; no definite D call. Trimming pared 3 bases from V and 1 base from J, leaving 10 bases between. Per germline, CDR1 SGHTA and CDR2 FQGNSA. This CDR3 spans 15 amino acids.

This clonotype was counted ten times or more. The rearrangement uses TRBV11-2 and TRBJ2-7, with D uncertain. The CDR3 consists of 13 residues. Germline assignment: CDR1 SGHAT and CDR2 FQNNGV. The V gene lost 5 bases and the J gene lost 12 bases, with 20 bases spanning the gap. In nucleotides, the CDR3 is TGTGCCAGCAGCCCGGAGACGGACCCTGTAACGTACTTC. It translates to CASSPETDPVTYF.

This clonotype was seen repeatedly, ten times or more. The chain employs TRBV6-5 and TRBJ2-7; 10 bases fit TRBD1. Germline V lookup: CDR1 MNHEY, CDR2 SVGAGI. Trimming took 6 bases from V and 4 from J; bases not matched to a gene: 6. CDR3 length: 14 residues. The CDR3 DNA is TGTGCCAGCAGGGGGACAGGGGCGGGATACGAGCAGTACTTC. Translated: CASRGTGAGYEQYF.

This clonotype was observed a single time. This clone may be a read error of a much larger clone one base away. The chain has TRBV7-9 and TRBJ1-1; D not certain. CDR1 and CDR2 from the germline V gene are SEHNR and FQNEAQ (reference sequence). The CDR3 spans 15 residues. The DNA for the CDR3 is TGTGCCAGCAGCTTAGGTTCAGTAGAGAACCCTGAAGCTTTCTTT. Protein product: CASSLGSVENPEAFF. Together with reference TRBV7-9 and TRBJ1-1, the CDR3 gives the full variable domain: DTGVSQNPRHKITKRGQNVTFRCDPISEHNRLYWYRQTLGQGPEFLTYFQNEAQLEKSRLLSDRFSAERPKGSFSTLEIQRTEQGDSAMYLCASSLGSVENPEAFFGQGTRLTVV.

This clonotype was seen at least ten times. The rearrangement uses TRBV5-6 and TRBJ2-7; 8 bases agree with TRBD2. J lost 7 bases, V lost 4 bases, and 13 bases had no gene match. The CDR3 is made up of 15 amino acids. The germline V gene encodes CDR1 SGHDT and CDR2 YYEEEE. The DNA of the CDR3 is TGTGCCAGCAGCGCGGGGGGCTACGCCCTGGGGGAGCAGTACTTC. This translates into CASSAGGYALGEQYF. The complete variable domain, with remaining parts taken from reference TRBV5-6 and TRBJ2-7, reads DAGVTQSPTHLIKTRGQQVTLRCSPKSGHDTVSWYQQALGQGPQFIFQYYEEEERQRGNFPDRFSGHQFPNYSSELNVNALLLGDSALYLCASSAGGYALGEQYFGPGTRLTVT.

The chain carries TRBV12-5 and TRBJ1-1; D gene uncertain. Per the germline V gene, CDR1 is LGHNT and CDR2 is FRNRAP. V lost 5 bases and J 2 bases, leaving 12 bases between the germline ends. The CDR3 covers 14 residues. The CDR3 DNA is TGTGCTAGTGGTGGTTCAGGAGGAAACACTGAAGCTTTCTTT. Amino acid sequence: CASGGSGGNTEAFF.

This clonotype was recorded many times. The chain carries TRBV5-1 and TRBJ1-2; no clear D. The length of the CDR3 is 14 residues. The V end was cut by 4 bases, the J end by 3 bases, with 13 bases between. Germline assignment: CDR1 SGHRS and CDR2 YFSETQ. The CDR3 sequence is CASSLGSRDYGYTF. The CDR3 region has the DNA TGCGCCAGCAGCCTCGGGAGCCGTGACTATGGCTACACCTTC. The whole variable domain, remainder taken from reference TRBV5-1 and TRBJ1-2, is KAGVTQTPRYLIKTRGQQVTLSCSPISGHRSVSWYQQTPGQGLQFLFEYFSETQRNKGNFPGRFSGRQFSNSRSEMNVSTLELGDSALYLCASSLGSRDYGYTFGSGTRLTVV.

This clonotype was recorded many times. The chain has TRBV28 and TRBJ2-7, with D uncertain. The CDR3 consists of 15 residues. Trimming took 7 bases from V and 1 from J, leaving 17 bases between them. Per the germline V gene, CDR1 is MDHEN and CDR2 is SYDVKM. The CDR3 DNA reads TGTGCCAGCAACTCACGCTGGGCAGAGTCCTACGAGCAGTACTTC. It yields the protein CASNSRWAESYEQYF.

The V gene is TRBV4-1, the J gene TRBJ2-4; D could derive from TRBD1 or TRBD2 (5 bases each). V was shortened by 10 bases and J by 0 bases, with 10 bases between the two germline ends. This CDR3 has 13 amino acids. Germline assignment: CDR1 MGHRA and CDR2 YSYEKL. DNA of the CDR3: TGCGCCACCCGGGACCTAGCCAAAAACATTCAGTACTTC. This encodes CATRDLAKNIQYF.

This clonotype was found many times. V gene TRBV7-6 combines with J gene TRBJ2-7, with D maybe TRBD1 (6 bases). Deletions cut 5 bases from V and 0 bases from J, with 14 bases between. There are 15 residues in the CDR3. Germline V gene lookup returns CDR1 SGHVS and CDR2 FNYEAQ. In nucleotides, the CDR3 is TGTGCCAGCAGCGGGGCAGGGGACGACTCCTACGAGCAGTACTTC. It translates to CASSGAGDDSYEQYF.

In this sample, this clonotype turned up many times. This chain connects TRBV27 to TRBJ1-2, with TRBD1 matching 10 bases. Germline CDR1 and CDR2: MNHEY and SMNVEV (reference sequence). Unmatched junction bases numbered 6, after V lost 6 bases and J lost 2 bases. The CDR3 totals 15 residues. The CDR3 nucleotides are TGTGCCAGCAGCCGGACAGGGGGTTTGAACTATGGCTACACCTTC. Translating it yields CASSRTGGLNYGYTF.

This clonotype has ten or more counts. V usage is TRBV27 and J usage is TRBJ1-5; D perhaps matches TRBD1 (6 bases). CDR1 and CDR2 (germline): MNHEY, SMNVEV (reference sequence). V gave up 5 bases and J gave up 6 bases, with 23 bases separating them. This CDR3 region has 17 residues. The CDR3 here is CASSPFPGQTIAQPQHF. The CDR3 DNA follows: TGTGCCAGCAGTCCGTTCCCCGGACAGACAATAGCTCAGCCCCAGCATTTT.

As for this clonotype: The junction departs from the called germline gene at one end, perhaps through a read error. The chain couples TRBV5-1 to TRBJ2-7; 7 nucleotides align to TRBD1. Germline V gives CDR1 SGHRS, CDR2 YFSETQ. The CDR3 totals 14 residues. CDR3 nucleotides: TGCGGCAGCAGCTTGGGACAGCAATCCTACGAGCAGTACTTC. Its protein product is CGSSLGQQSYEQYF.

The chain recombines TRBV6-2 or TRBV6-3 with TRBJ2-5; unclear D gene. Between the trimmed V and J ends, which lost 6 bases and 4 bases, there was a span of 15 bases. The CDR3 length is 14 residues. Germline V gene data show CDR1 as MNHEY and CDR2 as SVGEGT. In DNA form, the CDR3 reads TGTGCCAGCAGCCCCGGCAGAGCGCGAGAGACCCAGTACTTC. Protein product: CASSPGRARETQYF.

This clonotype was detected many times. The CDR3 sequence: CASSPRRNPNTEAFF. The CDR3 bases are TGTGCCAGCAGCCCGCGGAGGAATCCGAACACTGAAGCTTTCTTT. The V and J genes are TRBV7-2 and TRBJ1-1, with no clear D. Trimming cost V 5 bases and J 1 base, with 14 bases left between them. This CDR3 comprises 15 residues. Germline V lookup: CDR1 SGHTA, CDR2 FQGNSA. Complete variable domain (other parts from reference TRBV7-2 and TRBJ1-1): GAGVSQSPSNKVTEKGKDVELRCDPISGHTALYWYRQSLGQGLEFLIYFQGNSAPDKSGLPSDRFSAERTGGSVSTLTIQRTQQEDSAVYLCASSPRRNPNTEAFFGQGTRLTVV.